This is a list of T cell receptor beta chains from one sample in a study of beta chain features in type 1 diabetes. TCRdb keeps only in-frame clones here, not all; method: immunoSEQ multiplex PCR. The sample yields 100,000 to 150,000 clones, 7.5% to 9.5% seen once. Sequences were obtained from central memory CD4+ T cells from blood. These receptors came from a young man with type 1 diabetes. Both conserved end residues are part of each CDR3. Fields, in order: D gene, J gene, V gene, clone size, CDR3 protein, CDR3 DNA. The D gene is left open where the match is weak. For some rows the clone size is stated as once, few or many, or as a class when expanded; others skip it.

TRBD1 | TRBJ1-5 | TRBV6-1 | . | CASSARKGTGGNQPQHF | TGTGCCAGCAGTGCCCGCAAAGGGACAGGCGGGAATCAGCCCCAGCATTTT
. | TRBJ2-1 | TRBV5-1 | few | CASSFNGEGNEQFF | TGCGCCAGCAGCTTTAACGGGGAAGGAAATGAGCAGTTCTTC
TRBD1 | TRBJ1-5 | TRBV4-1 | . | CASSQGQGPFQPQHF | TGCGCCAGCAGCCAAGGACAGGGACCCTTCCAGCCCCAGCATTTT
TRBD1 | TRBJ1-4 | TRBV28 | many | CASSLDREDEKLFF | TGTGCCAGCAGTTTAGACAGGGAGGATGAAAAACTGTTTTTT
. | TRBJ2-7 | TRBV19 | many | CASSISTQNEQYF | TGTGCCAGTAGTATATCAACACAGAACGAGCAGTACTTC
TRBD1 | TRBJ1-2 | TRBV28 | . | CASSLGRGNYGYTF | TGTGCCAGCAGTTTGGGCAGGGGGAACTATGGCTACACCTTC
. | TRBJ2-2 | TRBV6-6 | . | CASSYEWGAGELFF | TGTGCCAGCAGTTACGAATGGGGGGCCGGGGAGCTGTTTTTT
TRBD1 | TRBJ2-7 | TRBV10-3 | . | CATGYPSGGAVNEQYF | TGTGCCACTGGATACCCCTCAGGGGGAGCGGTCAACGAGCAGTACTTC
TRBD1 | TRBJ2-3 | TRBV2 | . | CASSEAWAGGKDTQYF | TGTGCCAGCAGTGAAGCTTGGGCAGGGGGCAAGGATACGCAGTATTTT
TRBD2 | TRBJ2-1 | TRBV27 | few | CASSWGYGGSSYNEQFF | TGTGCCAGCAGTTGGGGCTACGGGGGGTCCTCCTACAATGAGCAGTTCTTC
. | TRBJ1-5 | TRBV7-9 | . | CASTRASGYQPQHF | TGTGCCAGCACGCGAGCAAGCGGCTATCAGCCCCAGCATTTT
. | TRBJ2-6 | TRBV5-1 | few | CASAGQGAHSGANVLTF | TGCGCCAGCGCAGGACAAGGGGCCCACTCTGGGGCCAACGTCCTGACTTTC
TRBD1 | TRBJ1-6 | TRBV9 | many | CASSVGTGGSSPLHF | TGTGCCAGCAGCGTCGGGACAGGGGGGAGTTCACCCCTCCACTTT
TRBD1 | TRBJ2-2 | TRBV28 | few | CASQQGGDTGELFF | TGTGCCAGTCAACAGGGGGGCGACACCGGGGAGCTGTTTTTT
. | TRBJ2-4 | TRBV25-1 | few | CASRDGGNIQYF | TGTGCCAGCAGGGACGGCGGGAACATTCAGTACTTC
TRBD2 | TRBJ2-3 | TRBV9 | few | CASSVGTSGVDTQYF | TGTGCCAGCAGCGTAGGGACTAGCGGGGTAGATACGCAGTATTTT
. | TRBJ1-1 | TRBV14 | . | CASSQYTGNTEAFF | TGTGCCAGCAGCCAATATACAGGGAACACTGAAGCTTTCTTT
. | TRBJ2-5 | TRBV7-2 | . | CASSLSETQYF | TGTGCCAGCAGCTTGAGCGAGACCCAGTACTTC